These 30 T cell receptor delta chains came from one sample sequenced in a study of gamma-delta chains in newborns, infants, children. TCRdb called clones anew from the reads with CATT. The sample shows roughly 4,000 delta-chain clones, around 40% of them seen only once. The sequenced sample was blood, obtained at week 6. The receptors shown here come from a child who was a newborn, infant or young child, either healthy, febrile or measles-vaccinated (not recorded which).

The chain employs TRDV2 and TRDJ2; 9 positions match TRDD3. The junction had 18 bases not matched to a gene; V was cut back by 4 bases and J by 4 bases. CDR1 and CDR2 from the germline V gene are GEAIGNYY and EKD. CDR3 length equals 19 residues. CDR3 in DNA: TGTGCCTGTGATCAACTCCTGAGAGCTGGGGGATCTAAGACAGCACAACTCTTCTTT. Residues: CACDQLLRAGGSKTAQLFF.

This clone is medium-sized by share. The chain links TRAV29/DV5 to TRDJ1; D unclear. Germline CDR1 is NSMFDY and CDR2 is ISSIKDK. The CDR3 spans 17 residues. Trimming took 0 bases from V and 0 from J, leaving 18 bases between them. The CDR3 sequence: CAASADGPGLYTDKLIF. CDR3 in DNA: TGTGCAGCAAGCGCGGATGGGCCGGGTCTCTACACCGATAAACTCATCTTT.

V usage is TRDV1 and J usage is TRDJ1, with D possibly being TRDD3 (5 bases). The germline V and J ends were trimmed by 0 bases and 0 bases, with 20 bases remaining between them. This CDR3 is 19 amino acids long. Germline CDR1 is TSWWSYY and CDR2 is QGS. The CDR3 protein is CALGELRPNYGENTDKLIF. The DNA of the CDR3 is TGTGCTCTTGGGGAACTGAGACCCAACTACGGGGAGAACACCGATAAACTCATCTTT.

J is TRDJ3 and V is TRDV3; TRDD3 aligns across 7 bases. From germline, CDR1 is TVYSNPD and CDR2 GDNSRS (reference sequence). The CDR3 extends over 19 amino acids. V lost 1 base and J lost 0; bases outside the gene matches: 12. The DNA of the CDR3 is TGTGCCTTTACCCTACCTGGGGGGTCGTTCTCCTGGGACACCCGACAGATGTTTTTC. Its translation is CAFTLPGGSFSWDTRQMFF.

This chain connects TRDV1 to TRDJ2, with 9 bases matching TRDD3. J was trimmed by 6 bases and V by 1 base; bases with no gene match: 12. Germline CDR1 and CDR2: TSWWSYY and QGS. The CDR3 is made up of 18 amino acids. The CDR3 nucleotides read TGTGCTCTTGGGGAACACCCCGTACTGGGGGAACCCGCAGCACAACTCTTCTTT. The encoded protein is CALGEHPVLGEPAAQLFF.

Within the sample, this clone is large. The DNA of the CDR3 is TGTGCAGCAACACATTGGGGGAGGTACACCGATAAACTCATCTTT. Protein: CAATHWGRYTDKLIF. The chain uses TRAV29/DV5 and TRDJ1; 7 positions match TRDD3. In germline, CDR1 is NSMFDY, CDR2 ISSIKDK. There are 15 residues in the CDR3. The junction had 8 bases not matched to a gene; V was cut back by 3 bases and J by 0 bases.

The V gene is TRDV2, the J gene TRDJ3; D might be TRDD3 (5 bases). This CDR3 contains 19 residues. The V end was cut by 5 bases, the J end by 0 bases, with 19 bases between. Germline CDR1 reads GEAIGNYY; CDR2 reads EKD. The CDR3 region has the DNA TGTGCCTGTGGTCCAGTACTGGAGGGCAACTCCTGGGACACCCGACAGATGTTTTTC. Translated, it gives CACGPVLEGNSWDTRQMFF.

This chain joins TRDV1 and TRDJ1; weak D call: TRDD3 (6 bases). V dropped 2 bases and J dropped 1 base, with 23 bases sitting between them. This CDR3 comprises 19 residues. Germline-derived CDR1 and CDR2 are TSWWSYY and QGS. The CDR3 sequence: CALGERGPRLGWCTDKLIF. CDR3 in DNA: TGTGCTCTTGGGGAAAGGGGACCACGGCTGGGGTGGTGCACCGATAAACTCATCTTT.

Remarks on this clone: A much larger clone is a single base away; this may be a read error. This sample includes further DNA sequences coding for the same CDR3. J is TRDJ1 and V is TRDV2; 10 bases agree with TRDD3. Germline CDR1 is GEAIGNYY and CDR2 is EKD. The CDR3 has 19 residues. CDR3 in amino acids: CACDTLLGDPQTYTDKLIF. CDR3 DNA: TGTGCCTGCGACACCCTACTGGGGGATCCCCAAACTTACACCGATAAACTCATCTTT.

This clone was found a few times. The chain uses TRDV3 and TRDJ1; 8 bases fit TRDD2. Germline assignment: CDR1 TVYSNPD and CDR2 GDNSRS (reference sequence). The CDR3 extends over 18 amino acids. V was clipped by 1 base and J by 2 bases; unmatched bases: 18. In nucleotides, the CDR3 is TGTGCCTTTACTTCCTACGAGGGGACGGCCTGGGGTACCGATAAACTCATCTTT. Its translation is CAFTSYEGTAWGTDKLIF. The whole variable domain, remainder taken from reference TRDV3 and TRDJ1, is CDKVTQSSPDQTVASGSEVVLLCTYDTVYSNPDLFWYRIRPDYSFQFVFYGDNSRSEGADFTQGRFSVKHILTQKAFHLVISPVRTEDSATYYCAFTSYEGTAWGTDKLIFGKGTRVTVEP.

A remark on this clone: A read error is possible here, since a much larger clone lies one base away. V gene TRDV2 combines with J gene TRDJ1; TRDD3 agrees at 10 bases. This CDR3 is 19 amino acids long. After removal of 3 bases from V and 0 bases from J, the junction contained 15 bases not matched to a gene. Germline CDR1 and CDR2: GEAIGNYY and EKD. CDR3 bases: TGTGCCTGTGACGCCCTACTGGGGGATCCCCAAACTTACACCGATAAACTCATCTTT. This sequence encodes CACDALLGDPQTYTDKLIF.

CDR3 nucleotide sequence: TGTGCTCTTGGGGAAAAAAAACTGGGGGATCCAATTTCATACACCGATAAACTCATCTTT. Its protein product is CALGEKKLGDPISYTDKLIF. The chain uses TRDV1 and TRDJ1, with TRDD3 matching over 10 bases. The CDR3 totals 20 residues. CDR1 and CDR2 from the germline V gene are TSWWSYY and QGS. Unmatched junction bases numbered 15, after V lost 2 bases and J lost 0 bases.

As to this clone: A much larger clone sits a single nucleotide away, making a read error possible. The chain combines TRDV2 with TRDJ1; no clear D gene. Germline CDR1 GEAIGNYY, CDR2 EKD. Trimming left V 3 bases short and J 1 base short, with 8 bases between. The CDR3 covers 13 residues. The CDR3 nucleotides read TGTGCCTGTGACTCCGCCTCCACCGATAAACTCATCTTT. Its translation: CACDSASTDKLIF.

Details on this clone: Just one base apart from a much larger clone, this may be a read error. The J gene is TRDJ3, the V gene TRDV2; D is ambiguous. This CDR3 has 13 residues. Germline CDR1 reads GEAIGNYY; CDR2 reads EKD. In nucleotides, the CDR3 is TGTGCCCGTGACACCTGGGACACCCGACAGATGTTTTTC. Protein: CARDTWDTRQMFF.

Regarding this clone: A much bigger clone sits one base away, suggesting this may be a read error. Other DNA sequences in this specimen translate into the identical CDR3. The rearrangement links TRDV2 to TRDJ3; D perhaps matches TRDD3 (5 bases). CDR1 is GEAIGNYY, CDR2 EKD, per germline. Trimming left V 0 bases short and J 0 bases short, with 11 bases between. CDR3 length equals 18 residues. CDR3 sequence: CACDTAGVSSWDTRQMFF. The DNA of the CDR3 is TGTGCCTGTGACACCGCGGGGGTGAGCTCCTGGGACACCCGACAGATGTTTTTC.

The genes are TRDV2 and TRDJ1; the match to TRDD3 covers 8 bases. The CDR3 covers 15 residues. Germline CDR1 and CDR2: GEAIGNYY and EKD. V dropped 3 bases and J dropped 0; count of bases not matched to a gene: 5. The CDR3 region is CACDYILGDTDKLIF. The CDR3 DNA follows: TGTGCCTGTGACTACATACTGGGGGACACCGATAAACTCATCTTT.

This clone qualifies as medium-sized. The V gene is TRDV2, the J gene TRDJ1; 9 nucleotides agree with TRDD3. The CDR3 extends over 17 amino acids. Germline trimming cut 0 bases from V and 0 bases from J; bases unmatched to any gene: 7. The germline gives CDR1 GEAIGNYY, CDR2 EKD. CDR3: CACDTVLGELYTDKLIF. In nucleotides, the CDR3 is TGTGCCTGTGACACCGTACTGGGGGAACTGTACACCGATAAACTCATCTTT.

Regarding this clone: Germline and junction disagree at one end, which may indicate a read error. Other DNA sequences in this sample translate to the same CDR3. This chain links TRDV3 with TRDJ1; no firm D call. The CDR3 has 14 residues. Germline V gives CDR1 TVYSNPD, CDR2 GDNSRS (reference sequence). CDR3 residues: CACRRTFGTDKLIF. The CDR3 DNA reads TGTGCCTGCCGGCGGACGTTTGGGACCGATAAACTTATCTTT. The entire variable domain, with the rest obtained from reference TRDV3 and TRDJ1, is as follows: CDKVTQSSPDQTVASGSEVVLLCTYDTVYSNPDLFWYRIRPDYSFQFVFYGDNSRSEGADFTQGRFSVKHILTQKAFHLVISPVRTEDSATYYCACRRTFGTDKLIFGKGTRVTVEP.

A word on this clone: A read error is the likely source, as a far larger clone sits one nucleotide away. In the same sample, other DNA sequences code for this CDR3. CDR3 sequence (DNA): TGTGCCTGTGACACCTGGGGGACAGCGCAACTCTTCTTT. It is translated as CACDTWGTAQLFF. The chain combines TRDV2 with TRDJ2; TRDD3 agrees at 7 bases. Germline CDR1 is GEAIGNYY and CDR2 is EKD. The CDR3 covers 13 residues.

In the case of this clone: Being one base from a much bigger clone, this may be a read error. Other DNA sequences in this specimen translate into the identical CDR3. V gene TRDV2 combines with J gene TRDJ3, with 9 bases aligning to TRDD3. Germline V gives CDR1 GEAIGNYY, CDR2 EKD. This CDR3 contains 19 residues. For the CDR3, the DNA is TGTGCCTGTGATGCCACTGGGGGACTTTCCTCCTGGGACACCCGACAGATGTTCTTC. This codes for CACDATGGLSSWDTRQMFF.

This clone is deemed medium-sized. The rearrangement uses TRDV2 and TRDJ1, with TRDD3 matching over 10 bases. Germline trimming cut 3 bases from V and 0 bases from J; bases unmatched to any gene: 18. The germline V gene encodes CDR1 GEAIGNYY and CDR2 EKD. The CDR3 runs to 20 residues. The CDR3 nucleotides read TGTGCCTGTGACCTCTTCCCCAAAACTGGGGGATTCTCGTACACCGATAAACTCATCTTT. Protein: CACDLFPKTGGFSYTDKLIF.

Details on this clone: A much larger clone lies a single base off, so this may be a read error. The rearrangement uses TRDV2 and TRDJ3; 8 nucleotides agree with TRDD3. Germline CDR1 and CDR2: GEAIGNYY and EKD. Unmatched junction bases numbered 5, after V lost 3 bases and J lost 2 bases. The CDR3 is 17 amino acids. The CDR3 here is CACDGTGGPWDTRQMFF. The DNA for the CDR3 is TGTGCCTGTGACGGTACTGGGGGCCCCTGGGACACCCGACAGATGTTTTTC.

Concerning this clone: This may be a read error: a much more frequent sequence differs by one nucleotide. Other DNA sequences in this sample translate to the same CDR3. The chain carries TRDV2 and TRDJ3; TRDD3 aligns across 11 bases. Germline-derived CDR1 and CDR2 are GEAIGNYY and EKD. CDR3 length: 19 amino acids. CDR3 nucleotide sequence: TGTGCCTGTGACAAAGTACTGGGGGATAGCTCCTGGGACGCCCGACAGATGTTTTTC. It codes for CACDKVLGDSSWDARQMFF.

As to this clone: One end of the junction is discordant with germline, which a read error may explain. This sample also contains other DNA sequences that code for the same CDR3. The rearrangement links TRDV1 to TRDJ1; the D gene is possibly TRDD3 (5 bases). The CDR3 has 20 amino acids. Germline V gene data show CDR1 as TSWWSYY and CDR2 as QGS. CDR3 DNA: TGTGCCCTTGGGGAACGCTTACGGCCTCCGGGAGACCCGTACACCGATAAACTCATCTTT. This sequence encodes CALGERLRPPGDPYTDKLIF.

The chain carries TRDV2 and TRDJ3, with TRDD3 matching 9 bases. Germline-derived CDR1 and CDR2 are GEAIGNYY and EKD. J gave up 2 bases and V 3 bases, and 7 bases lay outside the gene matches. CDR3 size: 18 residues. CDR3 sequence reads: CACDDWGSDTWDTRQMFF. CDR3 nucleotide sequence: TGTGCCTGTGACGACTGGGGGAGTGATACCTGGGACACCCGACAGATGTTTTTC.

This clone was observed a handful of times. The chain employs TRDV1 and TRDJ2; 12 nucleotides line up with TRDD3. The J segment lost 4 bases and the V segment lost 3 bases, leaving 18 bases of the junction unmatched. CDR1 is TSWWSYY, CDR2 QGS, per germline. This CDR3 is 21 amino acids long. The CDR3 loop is CALGDSGGCTAGGYATAQLFF. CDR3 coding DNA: TGTGCTCTTGGGGATTCGGGGGGGTGTACTGCTGGGGGATACGCGACAGCACAACTCTTCTTT.

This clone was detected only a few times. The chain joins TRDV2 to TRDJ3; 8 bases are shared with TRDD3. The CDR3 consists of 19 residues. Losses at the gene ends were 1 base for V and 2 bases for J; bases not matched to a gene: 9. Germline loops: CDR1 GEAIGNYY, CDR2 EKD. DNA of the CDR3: TGTGCCTGTGACACGATGGTTGGGGGATTCACCTGGGACACCCGACAGATGTTTTTC. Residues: CACDTMVGGFTWDTRQMFF.

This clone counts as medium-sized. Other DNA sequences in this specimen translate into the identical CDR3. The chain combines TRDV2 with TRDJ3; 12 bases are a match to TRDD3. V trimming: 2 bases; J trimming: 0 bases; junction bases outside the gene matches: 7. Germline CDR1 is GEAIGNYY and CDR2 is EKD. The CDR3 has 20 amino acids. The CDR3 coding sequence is TGTGCCTGTGACAACCTTCTGGGGGATACGGGCTCCTGGGACACCCGACAGATGTTTTTC. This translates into CACDNLLGDTGSWDTRQMFF.

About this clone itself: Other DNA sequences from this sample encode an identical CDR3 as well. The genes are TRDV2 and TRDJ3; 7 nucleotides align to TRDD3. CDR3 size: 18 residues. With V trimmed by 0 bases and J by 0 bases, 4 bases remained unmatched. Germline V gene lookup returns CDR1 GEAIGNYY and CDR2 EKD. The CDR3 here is CACDTGWGSSWDTRQMFF. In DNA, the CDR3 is TGTGCCTGTGACACCGGGTGGGGGAGCTCCTGGGACACCCGACAGATGTTTTTC.

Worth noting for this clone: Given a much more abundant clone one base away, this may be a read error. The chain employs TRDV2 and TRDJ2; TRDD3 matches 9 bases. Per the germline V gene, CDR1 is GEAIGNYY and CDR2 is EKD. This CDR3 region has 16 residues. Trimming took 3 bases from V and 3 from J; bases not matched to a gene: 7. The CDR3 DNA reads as TGTGCCTGTGACGCCTGGGGGATGCGGATGACAGCACAACTCTTCTTT. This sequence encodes CACDAWGMRMTAQLFF.